This TCR beta chain is from a study of radiotherapy plus CTLA-4 blockade in lung cancer. Background on the study: More than 15% of patients responded objectively, and roughly 30% achieved disease control. Overall study findings and caveats: Reports state that early shifts in blood T cell clones, with interferon-beta, best predicted response. Among blood TCR repertoires after radiotherapy plus ipilimumab, tumor-derived clones expanded.

CDR3 size: 15 residues. CDR1 is SGHVS and CDR2 is FQNEAQ in the germline V gene. The V gene lost 2 bases and the J gene lost 6 bases, with 15 bases spanning the gap. This clone has a handful of counts. Its antigen is unknown. Focal radiation was given together with CTLA-4 blockade (ipilimumab) to patients with chemo-refractory metastatic non-small-cell lung cancer. Generated by immunoSEQ multiplex PCR, the TCRdb table keeps only in-frame clones and is missing some. The data show 34,000 or so clones, around 70% seen once. The chain recombines TRBV7-8 with TRBJ2-3; D remains unclear. The receptor was isolated from a human donor with non-small cell lung cancer that progressed on radiotherapy plus ipilimumab. Sequenced here: peripheral blood, sampled from a patient treated with radiotherapy plus ipilimumab. The CDR3 region has the DNA TGTGCCAGCAGCTTATCGTCTCTAGGCCTGGATACGCAGTATTTT. Its protein is CASSLSSLGLDTQYF.